This TCR beta chain was retrieved from a study of PD-L1 blockade in urothelial cancer. Repertoires were generated with immunoSEQ multiplex PCR, while TCRdb's copy carries only in-frame clones and drops some. The sample includes 40,000 to 45,000 clones, 82% of them seen just once. CDR1 is MDHEN and CDR2 is SYDVKM in the germline V gene. V lost 3 bases, J lost 4 bases, and 12 bases lay in between. This CDR3 has 14 residues. The chain joins TRBV28 to TRBJ1-2, with D hard to call. The material was PBMCs, obtained around atezolizumab (anti-PD-L1) treatment. The sequence was collected from a man in his 70s with urothelial cancer. CDR3 coding DNA: TGTGCCAGCAGTTTGATCGAGGCACGCTATGGCTACACCTTC. Its protein is CASSLIEARYGYTF.